These 15 T cell receptor beta chains share one sample of origin, sequenced in a study of T-cell reconstitution after alpha-beta-depleted transplantation in children. Unique molecular identifiers were incorporated into the prepared TCRbeta library. Using its own MiXCR run on the PCR reads, TCRdb lists one record per CDR3 protein. The repertoire has around 400,000 distinct CDR3 sequences, 11% of them found once; the top ten carry 4.5% to 7%. Sequencing was performed on PBMCs from the stem cell graft donor, taken from the stem cell graft. The receptor set was obtained from a human donor who donated a stem cell graft to a child with acute myeloid leukemia.

This clonotype has more than one count but fewer than ten. The J gene is TRBJ2-3, the V gene TRBV5-1; possible D gene TRBD1, 6 bases. CDR3 size: 16 residues. Germline V lookup: CDR1 SGHRS, CDR2 YFSETQ. The V gene lost 1 base and the J gene lost 4 bases, with 16 bases spanning the gap. Here the CDR3 DNA reads TGCGCCAGCAGCTTGTTCCCCACAGGGATCGCAGATACGCAGTATTTT. Residues: CASSLFPTGIADTQYF.

Only a few counts were recorded for this clonotype. V and J are TRBV7-2 and TRBJ2-5; possibly TRBD1 for D (6 bases). This CDR3 spans 17 amino acids. V lost 0 bases and J lost 1, with 15 bases in between. Germline values: CDR1 SGHTA, CDR2 FQGNSA. CDR3 DNA sequence: TGTGCCAGCAGCTTAGCCCCCCTTATGGACAGCCAAGAGACCCAGTACTTC. Its protein product is CASSLAPLMDSQETQYF.

A few counts support this clonotype. This chain's CDR3 is CASSLDPPGSGTDTQYF. The CDR3 nucleotides are TGTGCCAGCAGCTTAGACCCACCGGGATCTGGCACAGATACGCAGTATTTT. The chain has TRBV11-3 and TRBJ2-3; a possible D gene is TRBD2 (5 bases). Trimming stripped 0 bases from V and 1 base from J, with 14 bases between. The V gene's germline CDR1 is SGHNT and CDR2 YENEEA. The CDR3 runs to 17 residues.

This chain joins TRBV5-1 and TRBJ2-5, with 7 bases lining up with TRBD1. Trimming at V came to 1 base and at J to 4 bases, leaving 4 bases not matched to a gene. Germline V gene lookup returns CDR1 SGHRS and CDR2 YFSETQ. The CDR3 length is 14 residues. In DNA form, the CDR3 reads TGCGCCAGCAGCTTGCTCCGGGACAGAGAGACCCAGTACTTC. It yields the protein CASSLLRDRETQYF.

This clonotype was seen more than once but under ten times. The gene calls are TRBV10-3 and TRBJ2-7; a possible D gene is TRBD1 (6 bases). The length of the CDR3 is 14 residues. Germline CDR1 is ENHRY and CDR2 is SYGVKD. V dropped 3 bases and J dropped 2 bases, with 11 bases sitting between them. CDR3: CAISDLGATYEQYF. In nucleotides, the CDR3 is TGTGCCATCAGTGATTTGGGGGCGACCTACGAGCAGTACTTC.

Many counts were recorded for this clonotype. The rearrangement links TRBV7-3 to TRBJ2-1, with 12 bases fitting TRBD2. This CDR3 comprises 16 residues. From germline, CDR1 is SGHTA and CDR2 FQGTGA. V lost 6 bases and J lost 9; bases outside the gene matches: 12. In DNA, the CDR3 is TGTGCCAGCAGTAAAGCCGGACTAGCGGGAACCTCTGAGCAGTTCTTC. It specifies CASSKAGLAGTSEQFF.

The gene calls are TRBV11-2 and TRBJ2-1; 8 bases agree with TRBD2. Germline lookup yields CDR1 SGHAT and CDR2 FQNNGV. This CDR3 comprises 14 residues. The junction had 7 bases not matched to a gene; V was cut back by 5 bases and J by 7 bases. The CDR3 DNA is TGTGCCAGCAGCACAGGACTAGCAGAAAATGAGCAGTTCTTC. Protein: CASSTGLAENEQFF.

This clonotype was seen at least ten times. The rearrangement links TRBV5-5 to TRBJ1-1, with TRBD1 identical over 9 bases. Trimming took 4 bases from V and 0 from J; bases not matched to a gene: 10. The CDR3 is made up of 17 amino acids. Germline V gene data show CDR1 as SGHKS and CDR2 as YYEKEE (reference sequence). The CDR3 nucleotides read TGTGCCAGCAGCCTCGCGGGGACAGGGAGCATGAACACTGAAGCTTTCTTT. Encoded protein: CASSLAGTGSMNTEAFF.

V and J are TRBV7-6 and TRBJ2-7; D possibly matches TRBD1 or TRBD2 (5 bases each). V was clipped by 2 bases and J by 6 bases, with 11 bases between them. CDR3 length: 13 amino acids. Germline CDR1 SGHVS, CDR2 FNYEAQ. DNA for the CDR3: TGTGCCAGCAGCTTATCTCTTGGGGGCGAGCAGTACGTC. It specifies CASSLSLGGEQYV.

This sequence joins TRBV3-1 and TRBJ2-3; 8 bases fit TRBD2. This CDR3 is 18 amino acids long. CDR1 LGHDT and CDR2 YNNKEL come from the germline V gene (reference sequence). V lost 1 base, J lost 2 bases, and 11 bases stayed unmatched. The CDR3 DNA reads TGTGCCAGCAGCCAAGGCGACCGGGGGGGCCACTACACAGATACGCAGTATTTT. It codes for CASSQGDRGGHYTDTQYF.

This clonotype was counted many times. Written as DNA, the CDR3 is TGTGCCAGCAGCCAAGTCGGCGGTACCTCCTACGAGCAGTACTTC. This encodes CASSQVGGTSYEQYF. The V and J genes are TRBV4-2 and TRBJ2-7; D is undetermined. The CDR3 length is 15 residues. V was clipped by 1 base and J by 0 bases, with 10 bases between them. Germline-derived CDR1 and CDR2 are LGHNA and YNFKEQ.

The CDR3 DNA reads as TGCAGTGCCCCCCCCACCGCCCGGGACAGCTATGGCTACACCTTC. Translation gives CSAPPTARDSYGYTF. The chain combines TRBV20-1 with TRBJ1-2; TRBD1 matches at 7 bases. The V gene's germline CDR1 is DFQATT and CDR2 SNEGSKA (reference sequence). The CDR3 length is 15 residues. The V gene end was trimmed by 6 bases and the J gene end by 4 bases; junction bases not matched to a gene: 14.

This clonotype was found a few times. This chain connects TRBV12-3 or TRBV12-4 to TRBJ2-2; D is uncertain. This CDR3 contains 11 residues. V was trimmed by 7 bases and J by 8 bases, leaving 8 bases between them. The CDR3 sequence is CASKGPGELFF. CDR3 DNA sequence: TGTGCCAGCAAAGGCCCAGGGGAGCTGTTTTTT.

The V call is TRBV5-6, the J call TRBJ1-2; 7 bases are shared with TRBD1. The V gene end was trimmed by 4 bases and the J gene end by 5 bases; junction bases not matched to a gene: 8. The CDR3 is 14 residues long. CDR1 is SGHDT and CDR2 is YYEEEE in the germline V gene. CDR3 nucleotide sequence: TGTGCCAGCAGCGCTACCGGGACAGCTTATGGCTACACCTTC. Its translation is CASSATGTAYGYTF.

This clonotype appeared a few times. Here the CDR3 DNA reads TGCAGTGCTTCGTTGGCAGGCGGGAACACTGAAGCTTTCTTT. Translation: CSASLAGGNTEAFF. The V call is TRBV20-1, the J call TRBJ1-1, with D unresolved. The V end lost 5 bases, the J end lost 1 base, and 14 bases lay between the germline ends. Germline V lookup: CDR1 DFQATT, CDR2 SNEGSKA (reference sequence). This CDR3 has 14 residues.